Listed below are T cell receptor beta chains from one sample, sequenced in a study of T cells in Graves' hyperthyroidism and ophthalmopathy. A single record per CDR3 protein comes from TCRdb applying MiXCR to the multiplex PCR reads. The table records 350,000 to 400,000 distinct CDR3 sequences, about 16% of them present only once. The sample consisted of blood. The receptors stem from a woman in her 30s with Graves' hyperthyroidism. CDR3s leave out the opening cysteine and the closing phenylalanine or tryptophan.

j_call v_call cdr3_aa
TRBJ2-7 TRBV20-1 SARAGAYEQY
TRBJ1-1 TRBV7-2 ASSSRGRPEAF
TRBJ2-3 TRBV28 ASSSHPDLTDTQY
TRBJ2-1 TRBV2 ASREPGSPYNEQF
TRBJ2-3 TRBV5-4 ASSEPGTRIPDTQY
TRBJ1-2 TRBV28 ASERTDANYGYT
TRBJ1-5 TRBV6-2/TRBV6-3 ASSYDRRGNQPQH
TRBJ1-1 TRBV3-1 ASSWTGTANTEAF
TRBJ2-6 TRBV27 ASSRVSSGANVLT
TRBJ2-7 TRBV27 ASTKPGTYEQY
TRBJ1-2 TRBV27 ASSLSGTASYGYT